This TCR beta chain was retrieved from a study of cytomegalovirus exposure and HLA in healthy donors. Germline CDR1 SGHRS, CDR2 YFSETQ. The CDR3 is made up of 14 amino acids. With 3 bases clipped from V and 1 base from J, the junction kept 4 bases outside the gene matches. Assay used: immunoSEQ multiplex PCR; TCRdb lists only in-frame clones, some missing. The sample carries around 220,000 clones, just over 85% recorded once. The chain carries TRBV5-1 and TRBJ2-7, with 7 bases fitting TRBD2. This TCR was recovered from a woman under 30 in good health and CMV-seronegative. The sample consisted of PBMCs. The CDR3 loop is CASSSQAGSYEQYF. The CDR3 region has the DNA TGCGCCAGCAGCTCACAAGCGGGATCCTACGAGCAGTACTTC.